This T cell receptor (beta chain) derives from a study of vaccination and CD4 T cells after COVID-19. At the level of the study: A CEFX pool, an HIV-1 Nef pool, or no peptide went to control cultures.

The germline CDR1 and CDR2 sequences are MNHEY and SVGEGT. Trimming shortened V by 0 bases and J by 4 bases, and 10 bases separated the two germline ends. This CDR3 is 15 amino acids long. The treatment here: approximately 9-day PBMC culture with coronavirus spike peptide pools or control peptides (ViraFEST assay). TCR sequencing followed the expansion of antigen-specific T cells with peptide pools in ViraFEST. Comment on this clonotype: Its specificity is unknown.

Sequenced with the Oncomine TCR Beta short-read assay was DNA taken from cultured CD4+ T cells. Genomic DNA was drawn out of CD4+ T cells grown in culture. TCRdb reanalysed the PCR reads using MiXCR and keeps one entry per CDR3 protein. This sample yields more than 15,000 distinct CDR3 sequences, of which 40% to 50% are seen a single time; about 27% belongs to the top ten. This TCR derives from a human donor who had recovered from COVID-19. The J gene is TRBJ1-5, the V gene TRBV6-2 or TRBV6-3; tentative D call: TRBD1 (6 bases). Sample: CD4+ T cells from blood, cultured in vitro, taken before SARS-CoV-2 vaccination. CDR3 amino acids: CASSYSPTGNQPQHF. The CDR3 DNA reads TGTGCCAGCAGTTACTCGCCGACAGGTAATCAGCCCCAGCATTTT.